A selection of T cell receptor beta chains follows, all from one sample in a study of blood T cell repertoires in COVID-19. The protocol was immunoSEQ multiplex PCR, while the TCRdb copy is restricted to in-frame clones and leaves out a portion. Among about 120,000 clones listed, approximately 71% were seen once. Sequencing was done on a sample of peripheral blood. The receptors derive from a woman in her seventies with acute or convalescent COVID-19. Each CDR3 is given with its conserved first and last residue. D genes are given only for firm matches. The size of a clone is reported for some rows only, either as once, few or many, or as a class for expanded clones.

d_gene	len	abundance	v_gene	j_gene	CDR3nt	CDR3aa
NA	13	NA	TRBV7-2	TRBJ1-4	TGTGCCAGCAGCTCCTTTCCTAATGAAAAACTGTTTTTT	CASSSFPNEKLFF
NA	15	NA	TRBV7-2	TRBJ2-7	TGTGCCAGCAGCTTGGTAGCTGCCTTGAGCTACGAGCAGTACTTC	CASSLVAALSYEQYF
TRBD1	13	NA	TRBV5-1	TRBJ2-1	TGCGCCAGCAGCTTGGGAGGCGGGGACAGGGGGTTCTTC	CASSLGGGDRGFF
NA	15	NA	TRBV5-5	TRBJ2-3	TGTGCCAGCAGCTTTTCCCGACAGGACACAGATACGCAGTATTTT	CASSFSRQDTDTQYF
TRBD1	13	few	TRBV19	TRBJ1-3	TGTGCCAGCGGACAGGGGGCTGGAAACACCATATATTTT	CASGQGAGNTIYF
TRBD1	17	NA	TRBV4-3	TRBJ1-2	TGCGCCAGCAGCCAAGACACCGGACAGGGGGTTAACTATGGCTACACCTTC	CASSQDTGQGVNYGYTF
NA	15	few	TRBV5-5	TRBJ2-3	TGTGCCAGCAGCCTGGGGCAGGGCCTTAGAGATACGCAGTATTTT	CASSLGQGLRDTQYF
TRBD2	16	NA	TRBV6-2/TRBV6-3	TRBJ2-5	TGTGCCAGCAGTGGACTAGCGGGGATATACAAAGAGACCCAGTACTTC	CASSGLAGIYKETQYF
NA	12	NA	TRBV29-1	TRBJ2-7	TGCAGGGTCGGTCGGGACACCTACGAGCAGTACTTC	CRVGRDTYEQYF
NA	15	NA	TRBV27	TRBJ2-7	TGTGCCAGCAGGAAGGAAGGGGGGGGGCCATGGGAGCAGTACTTC	CASRKEGGGPWEQYF
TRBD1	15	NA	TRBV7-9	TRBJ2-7	TGTGCCAGCAGCCGGGGGACAGGGGGCGTGGGCAAGCAGTACTTC	CASSRGTGGVGKQYF
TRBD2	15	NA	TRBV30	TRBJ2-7	TGTGCCTCTCAAGCCGCGGGAGGGATACCCTACGAGCAGTACTTC	CASQAAGGIPYEQYF